The TCR beta chain described here comes from a study of spatial heterogeneity in lung cancer. Turning to the study itself: When follow-up PBMC samples existed, they were sequenced (at a median of around 23 months after resection).

Time point described: blood at routine non-recurrence follow-up after resection. Whole RNA obtained from tumor, nontumor lung or frozen PBMC underwent sequencing without sorting. TCRdb re-called the 5' RACE reads with MiXCR, one entry per CDR3 protein. The sample includes about 52,000 distinct CDR3 sequences, 7.4% of them seen just once. This clonotype was picked up many times. V gave up 1 base and J gave up 7 bases, with 12 bases separating them. CDR1 is SGHRS, CDR2 YFSETQ, per germline. This CDR3 comprises 14 residues. Sequenced here: PBMCs, sampled at follow-up. This TCR derives from a female donor with early-stage non-small cell lung cancer. The rearrangement uses TRBV5-1 and TRBJ1-5, with D perhaps TRBD1 (5 bases). CDR3 in amino acids: CASSLNGAEQPQHF. The CDR3 nucleotides are TGCGCCAGCAGCTTGAATGGGGCGGAACAGCCCCAGCATTTT.